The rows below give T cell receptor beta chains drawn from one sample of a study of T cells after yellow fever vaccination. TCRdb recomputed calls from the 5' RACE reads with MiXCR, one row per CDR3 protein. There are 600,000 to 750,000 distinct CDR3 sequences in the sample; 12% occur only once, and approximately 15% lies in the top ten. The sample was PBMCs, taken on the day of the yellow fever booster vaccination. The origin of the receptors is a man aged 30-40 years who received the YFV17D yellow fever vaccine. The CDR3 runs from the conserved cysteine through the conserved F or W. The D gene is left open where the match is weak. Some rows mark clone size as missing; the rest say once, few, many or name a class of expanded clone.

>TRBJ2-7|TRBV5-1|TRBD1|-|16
TGCGCCAGCAGCCGAACTACCGGGACAGGGTTCAGCGAGCAGTACTTC
CASSRTTGTGFSEQYF
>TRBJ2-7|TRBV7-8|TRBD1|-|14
TGTGCCAGCAGCCACGGGACAGGGAAGATCGAGCAGTACTTC
CASSHGTGKIEQYF
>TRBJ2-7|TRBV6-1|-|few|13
TGTGCCAGCAGTGAATCATACCCCTACGAGCAGTACTTC
CASSESYPYEQYF
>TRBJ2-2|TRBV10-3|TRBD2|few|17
TGTGCCATCAGTGAGTCGACGGGACTAGTGGACACCGGGGAGCTGTTTTTT
CAISESTGLVDTGELFF
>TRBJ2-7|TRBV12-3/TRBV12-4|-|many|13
TGTGCCAGCAGTTTCTCGGAAGGCTACGAGCAGTACTTC
CASSFSEGYEQYF
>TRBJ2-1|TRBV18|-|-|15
TGTGCCAGCTCATCGACCGAACATCACTCCAATGAGCAGTTCTTC
CASSSTEHHSNEQFF
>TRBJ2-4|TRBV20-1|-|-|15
TGCAGTGCTAGAAGTGGGGCCCTAGCCAAAAACATTCAGTACTTC
CSARSGALAKNIQYF
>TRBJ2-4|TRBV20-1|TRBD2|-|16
TGCAGTGCTGCCTTACTAGCGAGTAGAACCAAAAACATTCAGTACTTC
CSAALLASRTKNIQYF
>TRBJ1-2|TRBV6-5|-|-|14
TGTGCCAGCAGTTACTCGCCAGCGTTTCATGGCTACACCTTC
CASSYSPAFHGYTF
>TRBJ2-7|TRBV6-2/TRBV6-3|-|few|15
TGTGCCAGCAGTTACTCGGCTGCGGGATTCTACGAGCAGTACTTC
CASSYSAAGFYEQYF
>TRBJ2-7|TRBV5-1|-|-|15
TGCGCCAGCAGCTCCCCTGAGGGAGGAGGCTACGAGCAGTACTTC
CASSSPEGGGYEQYF
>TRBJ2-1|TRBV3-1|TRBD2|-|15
TGTGCCAGCAGCTCCGGGGGACTATTCTACAATGAGCAGTTCTTC
CASSSGGLFYNEQFF
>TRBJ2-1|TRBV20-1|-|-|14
TGCAGTGCTAGTTTAATTAGCGGCTACAATGAGCAGTTCTTC
CSASLISGYNEQFF
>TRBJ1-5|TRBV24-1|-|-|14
TGTGCCACCAGTGAAGTCAGCAGCAATCAGCCCCAGCATTTT
CATSEVSSNQPQHF
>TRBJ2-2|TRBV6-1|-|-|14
TGTGCCAGCAGAGAACAGGGTTTAGCGGGGGAGCTGTTTTTT
CASREQGLAGELFF
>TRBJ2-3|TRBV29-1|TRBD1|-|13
TGCAGCGGTCGGACAGGGGGATCAGATACGCAGTATTTT
CSGRTGGSDTQYF
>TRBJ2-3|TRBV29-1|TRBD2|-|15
TGCAGCCCCTATCTGACTAGCGGCCTCACAGATACGCAGTATTTT
CSPYLTSGLTDTQYF
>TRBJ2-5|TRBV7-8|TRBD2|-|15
TGTGCCAGCAGCTACCAACTAGCGGGAGTAGAGACCCAGTACTTC
CASSYQLAGVETQYF
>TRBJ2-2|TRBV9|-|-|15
TGTGCCAGCAGCGTTACAGGGCAGGAGACCGGGGAGCTGTTTTTT
CASSVTGQETGELFF
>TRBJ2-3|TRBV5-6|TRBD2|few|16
TGTGCCAGCAGCTTTCGACTAGCGGGAGCCACAGATACGCAGTATTTT
CASSFRLAGATDTQYF
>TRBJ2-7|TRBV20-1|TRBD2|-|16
TGCAGTGCTAGCAATTGGGTCGCGGGAGCATCCTACGAGCAGTACTTC
CSASNWVAGASYEQYF
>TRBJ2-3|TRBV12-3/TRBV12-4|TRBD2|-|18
TGTGCCAGCAGTCCTACCCCGGGACTAGAGAGTGGCACAGATACGCAGTATTTT
CASSPTPGLESGTDTQYF
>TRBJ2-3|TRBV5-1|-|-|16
TGCGCCAGCAGCGCCCAACCTGGGACCTTCACAGATACGCAGTATTTT
CASSAQPGTFTDTQYF
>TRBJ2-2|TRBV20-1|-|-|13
TGCAGTGCCCGGGACCCGCGGACCGGGGAGCTGTTTTTT
CSARDPRTGELFF
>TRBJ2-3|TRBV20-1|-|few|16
TGCAGTGCTGCTAGGGCGGAGGGCTTCAGCACAGATACGCAGTATTTT
CSAARAEGFSTDTQYF
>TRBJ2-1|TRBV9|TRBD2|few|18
TGTGCCAGCAGCGCCCGGCAGGGGTTCCGGGAGGGTAGTAATGAGCAGTTCTTC
CASSARQGFREGSNEQFF
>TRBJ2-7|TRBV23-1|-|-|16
TGCGCCAGCAGTCAATCGCCAGATCTGGACTCCTACGAGCAGTACTTC
CASSQSPDLDSYEQYF
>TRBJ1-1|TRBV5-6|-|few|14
TGTGCCAGCAGCCCGGTGGGGGTGAACACTGAAGCTTTCTTT
CASSPVGVNTEAFF
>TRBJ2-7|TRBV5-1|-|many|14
TGCGCCAGCAGCTTGGGGTCAGCCTCCTACGAGCAGTACTTC
CASSLGSASYEQYF
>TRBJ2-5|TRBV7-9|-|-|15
TGTGCCAGCAGCTACAGCGGGCCTCCCTACGGGACCCAGTACTTC
CASSYSGPPYGTQYF
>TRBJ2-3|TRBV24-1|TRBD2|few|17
TGTGCCACCAGTGATGCCCCGACTAGCGGTCCGACAGATACGCAGTATTTT
CATSDAPTSGPTDTQYF
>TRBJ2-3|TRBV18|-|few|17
TGTGCCAGCTCACCACTTTATGACGGCCGGGAGCAAGATACGCAGTATTTT
CASSPLYDGREQDTQYF
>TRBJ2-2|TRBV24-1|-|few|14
TGTGCCACGTCCCCCACCGCGAACACCGGGGAGCTGTTTTTT
CATSPTANTGELFF
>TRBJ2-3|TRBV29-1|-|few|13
TGCAGCCCTGGCGAGTGGGGCACAGATACGCAGTATTTT
CSPGEWGTDTQYF
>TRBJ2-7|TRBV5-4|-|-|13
TGTGCCAGCAGCTCCGATGAACCGTACGAGCAGTACTTC
CASSSDEPYEQYF
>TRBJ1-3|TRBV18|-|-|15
TGTGCCAGCGCCTTTGGTGCAGGACCTGGAAACACCATATATTTT
CASAFGAGPGNTIYF
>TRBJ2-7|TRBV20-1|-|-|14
TGCAGTGCTAGATCACAGGGCCTCCTCCTCGAGCAGTACTTC
CSARSQGLLLEQYF
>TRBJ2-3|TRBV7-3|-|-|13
TGTGCCAGCAGCTTATCGTCCGCAGATACGCAGTATTTT
CASSLSSADTQYF
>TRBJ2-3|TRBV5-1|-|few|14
TGCGCCAGCACGTCGCGGGACGGCACAGATACGCAGTATTTT
CASTSRDGTDTQYF
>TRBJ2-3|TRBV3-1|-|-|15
TGTGCCAGCAGCCAGAGAAGGGGTATCGCAGATACGCAGTATTTT
CASSQRRGIADTQYF
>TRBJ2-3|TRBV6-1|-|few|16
TGTGCCAGCTGGGAAGGGGGGGCGGCACCCACAGATACGCAGTATTTT
CASWEGGAAPTDTQYF
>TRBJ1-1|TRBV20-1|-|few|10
TGCAGTGCCGAAAACACTGAAGCTTTCTTT
CSAENTEAFF
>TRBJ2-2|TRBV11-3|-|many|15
TGTGCCAGCAGCTTAGAGGGAGGGAACACCGGGGAGCTGTTTTTT
CASSLEGGNTGELFF
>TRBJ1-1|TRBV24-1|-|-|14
TGTGCCACCAGTGATCCCAAGACGAACACTGAAGCTTTCTTT
CATSDPKTNTEAFF
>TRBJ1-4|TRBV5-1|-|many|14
TGCGCCAGCAGCTTGGACAGAACTAATGAAAAACTGTTTTTT
CASSLDRTNEKLFF
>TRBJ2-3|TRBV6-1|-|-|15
TGTGCCAGCAGACAGAGGGACGGTAGCACAGATACGCAGTATTTT
CASRQRDGSTDTQYF
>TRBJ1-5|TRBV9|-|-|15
TGTGCCAGCAGCGTAGGTTGGGGCGGAAATCAGCCCCAGCATTTT
CASSVGWGGNQPQHF
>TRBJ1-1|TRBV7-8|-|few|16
TGTGCCAGCAGCCCCATAGACCATGGGTTGAACACTGAAGCTTTCTTT
CASSPIDHGLNTEAFF